These 2 T cell receptor beta chains were sequenced from one sample in a study of T-cell reconstitution after alpha-beta-depleted transplantation in children. Unique molecular identifiers were incorporated during preparation of the TCRbeta library. TCRdb analysed the PCR reads with MiXCR anew, one entry per CDR3 protein. The table has 45,000 to 55,000 distinct CDR3 sequences, nearly 9.5% seen once. Sequencing was performed on PBMCs, mostly from graft donor cells, taken 60 days after TCRalphabeta/CD19-depleted stem cell transplant. The origin of the receptors is a male patient between 2 and 10 years old who had a stem cell transplant for chronic granulomatous disease, so the T cells may come from the graft donor.

This clonotype has a handful of counts. The chain is built from TRBV18 and TRBJ2-1; D ambiguous. The CDR3 covers 13 residues. Per germline, CDR1 KGHSH and CDR2 LQKENI. V was pared by 1 base and J by 6 bases, with 7 bases between. CDR3 coding DNA: TGTGCCAGCTCACCACGGGGATTCAATGAGCAGTTCTTC. Protein: CASSPRGFNEQFF.

V and J are TRBV30 and TRBJ2-7, with 9 bases identical to TRBD2. The ends lost 1 base at V and 2 bases at J; junction bases unmatched: 6. Germline CDR1 GTSNPN, CDR2 SVGIG (reference sequence). This CDR3 has 15 residues. CDR3 residues: CAWSGGLAGAYEQYF. The CDR3 nucleotides read TGTGCCTGGAGTGGGGGACTAGCAGGGGCCTACGAGCAGTACTTC. Filled out from reference TRBV30 and TRBJ2-7, the complete variable domain reads SQTIHQWPATLVQPVGSPLSLECTVEGTSNPNLYWYRQAAGRGLQLLFYSVGIGQISSEVPQNLSASRPQDRQFILSSKKLLLSDSGFYLCAWSGGLAGAYEQYFGPGTRLTVT.